Included here is one T cell receptor (beta chain) sequence, with context. The data stem from a study of blood T cell repertoires in COVID-19. Across the study: The study drew acute and convalescent COVID-19 samples from the United States, Italy and Spain.

The CDR3 has 15 residues. Deletions cut 4 bases from V and 1 base from J, with 14 bases between. CDR1 is SGHTA and CDR2 is FQGNSA in the germline V gene. In the source study's methods: The assay estimated nucleated cells by amplifying reference gene primers. Some clones are missing from TCRdb's copy, which holds only in-frame ones; the method was immunoSEQ multiplex PCR. V, J and clone size are those of that table, while D and trimming were read from the DNA. The sample contains a few hundred thousand clones, 89% of which appear only once. Source material: peripheral blood. The V and J genes are TRBV7-2 and TRBJ2-7; D possibly corresponds to TRBD2 (5 bases). The sequence came from a man in his forties or fifties with acute or convalescent COVID-19. The CDR3 reads CASSSPSRGSYEQYF. CDR3 DNA sequence: TGTGCCAGCAGCTCCCCCTCCCGGGGTTCCTACGAGCAGTACTTC.